This T cell receptor (beta chain) was sequenced in a study of blood T cells in healthy people across ages. A second PCR, run for about 6 to 11 cycles, used a sample-barcoded 5' primer plus a J-beta primer mix. TCRdb reprocessed the 5' RACE reads with MiXCR, giving one entry per CDR3 protein. The table lists roughly 1,500,000 distinct CDR3 sequences, around two fifths of them singletons. This clonotype showed up just a few times. The target antigen is unknown. Germline CDR1 reads DFQATT; CDR2 reads SNEGSKA (reference sequence). The CDR3 length is 16 residues. The V segment lost 0 bases and the J segment 6 bases; nucleotides outside the gene matches: 14. Study-level points and caveats: While age rose, TCR beta diversity per million T cells dropped in a roughly linear way.

What was sequenced was blood. The gene calls are TRBV20-1 and TRBJ2-7; 7 bases map to TRBD2. This clonotype was obtained from a woman aged 18-29 years in good health. As DNA, the CDR3 is TGCAGTGCTAGAGAGCAAACCGGGACTATACCTCTCGAGCAGTACTTC. Protein sequence: CSAREQTGTIPLEQYF.